The 31 T cell receptor beta chains below were found in one sample sequenced in a study of T cells after yellow fever vaccination. Each CDR3 protein is one row after TCRdb ran MiXCR on the 5' RACE reads. This sample carries hundreds of thousands of distinct CDR3 sequences, about an eighth of them seen once, and the ten largest clones take 3% to 4%. The starting material was CD4+ T cells sorted from PBMCs, obtained 15 days after the yellow fever booster vaccination. All receptors derive from a man aged 18 to 30 who received the YFV17D yellow fever vaccine.

In this sample, this clonotype turned up a few times. The chain has TRBV15 and TRBJ2-2; the match to TRBD1 covers 8 bases. The germline gives CDR1 LNHNV, CDR2 YYDKDF (reference sequence). The trim removed 6 bases at V and 5 bases at J, leaving 8 bases unmatched. The CDR3 extends over 15 amino acids. In nucleotides, the CDR3 is TGTGCCACCAGACAGGGGGGTAGCGGAACCGGGGAGCTGTTTTTT. This translates into CATRQGGSGTGELFF.

The chain employs TRBV6-5 and TRBJ2-1; TRBD1 aligns across 8 bases. This CDR3 is built from 13 residues. Losses at the gene ends were 10 bases for V and 9 bases for J; bases not matched to a gene: 11. CDR1 MNHEY and CDR2 SVGAGI come from the germline V gene. CDR3 nucleotides: TGTGCCACCGCCCGGACAGGGCTGGGTGAGCAGTTCTTC. This translates into CATARTGLGEQFF.

The CDR3 reads CSARSASGQETQYF. Written as DNA, the CDR3 is TGCAGTGCTAGATCCGCTAGCGGGCAAGAGACCCAGTACTTC. The chain employs TRBV20-1 and TRBJ2-5, with 8 bases lining up with TRBD2. Per germline, CDR1 DFQATT and CDR2 SNEGSKA (reference sequence). There are 14 residues in the CDR3. V trimming: 2 bases; J trimming: 2 bases; junction bases outside the gene matches: 4.

This chain joins TRBV9 and TRBJ2-1; D unresolved. V lost 4 bases to trimming and J lost 0 bases, with 8 bases between them. Germline V gene sequence: CDR1 SGDLS, CDR2 YYNGEE. The CDR3 consists of 14 residues. The CDR3 sequence is CASSHGSSYNEQFF. CDR3 in DNA: TGTGCCAGCAGCCACGGGTCCTCCTACAATGAGCAGTTCTTC.

This clonotype was detected many times. The V and J genes are TRBV15 and TRBJ1-2, with D unresolved. The germline V gene encodes CDR1 LNHNV and CDR2 YYDKDF (reference sequence). This CDR3 comprises 15 residues. V dropped 0 bases and J dropped 5 bases, with 13 bases sitting between them. This CDR3 is CATSRDPSLGYGYTF. In DNA form, the CDR3 reads TGTGCCACCAGCAGAGATCCGAGCCTGGGGTATGGCTACACCTTC.

The chain joins TRBV20-1 to TRBJ2-7; 7 bases agree with TRBD1. With 1 base clipped from V and 0 bases from J, the junction kept 3 bases outside the gene matches. Germline V lookup: CDR1 DFQATT, CDR2 SNEGSKA (reference sequence). The CDR3 is made up of 14 amino acids. The CDR3 DNA follows: TGCAGTGCTAGAGGTGGGACAGCCTCCTACGAGCAGTACTTC. Amino acids: CSARGGTASYEQYF.

The chain employs TRBV15 and TRBJ1-6; D is unresolved. The CDR3 is 16 residues long. With 0 bases removed from V and 9 bases from J, the gap between germline ends came to 15 bases. From germline, CDR1 is LNHNV and CDR2 YYDKDF (reference sequence). This CDR3 is CATSRDPFSQSSPLHF. The CDR3 bases are TGTGCCACCAGCAGAGATCCTTTTTCTCAAAGTTCACCCCTCCACTTT.

This clonotype was detected only a few times. V and J are TRBV5-1 and TRBJ2-6, with a weak D call TRBD2 (6 bases). Trimming removed 2 bases from V and 0 bases from J, with 9 bases in between. CDR3 size: 16 residues. Per germline, CDR1 SGHRS and CDR2 YFSETQ. The CDR3 nucleotides are TGCGCCAGCAGCTTTTACGGGGGCTCTGGGGCCAACGTCCTGACTTTC. Encoded protein: CASSFYGGSGANVLTF.

In its sample, this clonotype was seen many times. Written as DNA, the CDR3 is TGCGCCAGCAGCTTAAATCCGGGACTAGCAAGCGAGCAGTTCTTC. Its translation: CASSLNPGLASEQFF. The rearrangement links TRBV5-1 to TRBJ2-1, with 9 bases aligning to TRBD2. Losses at the gene ends were 2 bases for V and 10 bases for J; bases not matched to a gene: 10. CDR1 SGHRS and CDR2 YFSETQ come from the germline V gene. The CDR3 has 15 amino acids.

J is TRBJ2-5 and V is TRBV14; TRBD2 aligns across 12 bases. Trimming cost V 1 base and J 4 bases; bases outside gene matches: 4. The CDR3 is 16 amino acids. The germline V gene has CDR1 SGHDN and CDR2 FVKESK. CDR3: CASSQGLAGEGETQYF. The CDR3 bases are TGTGCCAGCAGCCAAGGACTAGCGGGGGAGGGAGAGACCCAGTACTTC. Together with reference TRBV14 and TRBJ2-5, the CDR3 gives the full variable domain: EAGVTQFPSHSVIEKGQTVTLRCDPISGHDNLYWYRRVMGKEIKFLLHFVKESKQDESGMPNNRFLAERTGGTYSTLKVQPAELEDSGVYFCASSQGLAGEGETQYFGPGTRLLVL.

The CDR3 region is CASSPDRGPSNEQFF. Here the CDR3 DNA reads TGTGCCAGCTCACCAGACAGGGGCCCATCTAATGAGCAGTTCTTC. This rearrangement joins TRBV18 to TRBJ2-1; 8 bases agree with TRBD1. The CDR3 sequence is 15 residues long. CDR1 and CDR2 from the germline V gene are KGHSH and LQKENI. After removal of 2 bases from V and 7 bases from J, the junction contained 7 bases not matched to a gene.

In this sample, this clonotype turned up many times. CDR3 coding DNA: TGTGCCAGCAGTCCGCGGACAGGGAACCAAGAGACCCAGTACTTC. Translation gives CASSPRTGNQETQYF. The gene calls are TRBV27 and TRBJ2-5; 8 nucleotides agree with TRBD1. V lost 5 bases, J lost 0 bases, and 5 bases stayed unmatched. The length of the CDR3 is 15 residues. The V gene's germline CDR1 is MNHEY and CDR2 SMNVEV (reference sequence).

This clonotype was picked up a small number of times. The chain employs TRBV28 and TRBJ2-7; D is unclear. This CDR3 is built from 14 residues. Germline CDR1 reads MDHEN; CDR2 reads SYDVKM. V was cut by 10 bases and J by 0 bases, with 16 bases left in between. The CDR3 protein is CATRGNSFSYEQYV. CDR3 coding DNA: TGTGCCACGCGTGGGAACAGCTTCTCCTACGAGCAGTACGTC.

This clonotype appeared many times. The chain joins TRBV23-1 to TRBJ2-5; 7 positions agree with TRBD1. TRBV23-1 is identified as an open reading frame with a role that is uncertain. CDR3 length: 15 residues. The CDR3 nucleotides read TGCGCAGTGGTCCTCGTTGGCAGGGGGCAAGAGACCCAGTACTTC. Protein sequence: CAVVLVGRGQETQYF.

This clonotype appeared a few times. The rearrangement links TRBV29-1 to TRBJ1-1, with 7 bases that match TRBD1. This CDR3 has 13 amino acids. J gave up 2 bases and V 6 bases, and 6 bases lay outside the gene matches. From germline, CDR1 is SQVTM and CDR2 ANQGSEA. CDR3 DNA: TGCAGCGTAGCCCGGGACAGCAACACTGAAGCTTTCTTT. Encoded protein: CSVARDSNTEAFF. The whole variable domain, remainder taken from reference TRBV29-1 and TRBJ1-1, is SAVISQKPSRDICQRGTSLTIQCQVDSQVTMMFWYRQQPGQSLTLIATANQGSEATYESGFVIDKFPISRPNLTFSTLTVSNMSPEDSSIYLCSVARDSNTEAFFGQGTRLTVV.

CDR3 region: CASSIRPGAREKLFF. In DNA, the CDR3 is TGTGCCAGCAGCATTCGCCCAGGGGCGCGGGAAAAACTGTTTTTT. The chain couples TRBV5-6 to TRBJ1-4; weak D call: TRBD1 (6 bases). Germline V gene sequence: CDR1 SGHDT, CDR2 YYEEEE. The ends were cut back, 4 bases at V and 8 bases at J, with 18 bases in the middle. CDR3 length: 15 amino acids. Drawing the rest from reference TRBV5-6 and TRBJ1-4, the complete variable domain is DAGVTQSPTHLIKTRGQQVTLRCSPKSGHDTVSWYQQALGQGPQFIFQYYEEEERQRGNFPDRFSGHQFPNYSSELNVNALLLGDSALYLCASSIRPGAREKLFFGSGTQLSVL.

This clonotype was detected ten times or more. The V and J genes are TRBV5-4 and TRBJ2-3; D is perhaps TRBD1 (5 bases). With 4 bases removed from V and 4 bases from J, the gap between germline ends came to 16 bases. The CDR3 totals 15 residues. Germline V gives CDR1 SGHNT, CDR2 YYREEE (reference sequence). CDR3 loop: CASSTPGWRSDTQYF. The CDR3 nucleotides are TGTGCCAGCAGCACCCCAGGGTGGCGGTCAGATACGCAGTATTTT. Supplemented by reference TRBV5-4 and TRBJ2-3, the full variable domain reads ETGVTQSPTHLIKTRGQQVTLRCSSQSGHNTVSWYQQALGQGPQFIFQYYREEENGRGNFPPRFSGLQFPNYSSELNVNALELDDSALYLCASSTPGWRSDTQYFGPGTRLTVL.

The chain uses TRBV24-1 and TRBJ1-5; weak D call: TRBD1 (6 bases). CDR3 length equals 15 residues. In germline, CDR1 is KGHDR, CDR2 SFDVKD. The V gene lost 2 bases and the J gene lost 4 bases, with 11 bases spanning the gap. The DNA for the CDR3 is TGTGCCACCAGTGATTCGGGACACCCTAATCAGCCCCAGCATTTT. It yields the protein CATSDSGHPNQPQHF.

This clonotype has more than one count but fewer than ten. J is TRBJ2-7 and V is TRBV14; D not certain. The CDR3 is 12 amino acids. The V gene lost 0 bases and the J gene lost 6 bases, with 6 bases spanning the gap. Looked up from germline, CDR1 is SGHDN and CDR2 is FVKESK. CDR3: CASSQEGCEQYV. The DNA of the CDR3 is TGTGCCAGCAGCCAAGAGGGTTGCGAGCAGTACGTC.

The genes are TRBV20-1 and TRBJ1-5; D remains ambiguous. V shed 0 bases and J shed 7 bases, with 10 bases lying between them. The germline V gene has CDR1 DFQATT and CDR2 SNEGSKA (reference sequence). The CDR3 extends over 13 amino acids. The CDR3 spells CSARDREGQPQHF. In DNA, the CDR3 is TGCAGTGCTAGAGATAGGGAGGGACAGCCCCAGCATTTT.

In this sample, this clonotype turned up a few times. CDR3 DNA: TGTGCCAGCAGTTTCGCCTCACCAAATTCACCCCTCCACTTT. Protein product: CASSFASPNSPLHF. The rearrangement joins TRBV6-5 to TRBJ1-6, with D uncertain. V shed 4 bases and J shed 7 bases, with 11 bases lying between them. The CDR3 runs 14 residues. Germline loops: CDR1 MNHEY, CDR2 SVGAGI.

This clonotype appeared a few times. The chain has TRBV27 and TRBJ1-2; 8 nucleotides align to TRBD1. The V segment lost 5 bases and the J segment 6 bases; nucleotides outside the gene matches: 8. In germline, CDR1 is MNHEY, CDR2 SMNVEV (reference sequence). The CDR3 is made up of 14 amino acids. The CDR3 protein is CASSNQGARDGYTF. The CDR3 DNA reads TGTGCCAGCAGTAACCAGGGGGCGCGAGATGGCTACACCTTC.

This chain connects TRBV24-1 to TRBJ2-3; D may be TRBD1 (7 bases). CDR3 length equals 16 residues. V was clipped by 9 bases and J by 0 bases, with 18 bases between them. Germline V lookup: CDR1 KGHDR, CDR2 SFDVKD. CDR3 sequence: CATGNRGSGSTDTQYF. CDR3 DNA sequence: TGTGCCACCGGAAACAGGGGTAGCGGAAGCACAGATACGCAGTATTTT.

This clonotype has a handful of counts. This chain joins TRBV7-7 and TRBJ2-5; 12 bases map to TRBD1. Trimming took 4 bases from V and 3 from J; bases not matched to a gene: 3. Germline V gene lookup returns CDR1 SSHAT and CDR2 FNYEAQ (reference sequence). This CDR3 is 15 amino acids long. This CDR3 is CASSSGTGGKETQYF. CDR3 coding DNA: TGTGCCAGCAGCTCCGGGACAGGGGGCAAAGAGACCCAGTACTTC.

V usage is TRBV11-2 and J usage is TRBJ1-2; 7 bases match TRBD1. This CDR3 contains 14 residues. CDR1 is SGHAT, CDR2 FQNNGV, per germline. V gave up 5 bases and J gave up 4 bases; unmatched junction bases: 7. In DNA form, the CDR3 reads TGTGCCAGCAGCCGCCCCGACAGGGTCTATGGCTACACCTTC. Translation gives CASSRPDRVYGYTF.

The table lists this clonotype with many counts. V and J are TRBV20-1 and TRBJ2-3, with D possibly being TRBD2 (6 bases). Germline CDR1 and CDR2: DFQATT and SNEGSKA (reference sequence). The germline V and J ends were trimmed by 6 bases and 3 bases, with 13 bases remaining between them. The CDR3 is 13 amino acids. CDR3 residues: CSARAGGTDTQYF. CDR3 in DNA: TGCAGTGCGAGGGCTGGAGGGACAGATACGCAGTATTTT.

J is TRBJ2-2 and V is TRBV5-1, with no clear D. V was pared by 5 bases and J by 1 base, with 9 bases between. This CDR3 comprises 14 residues. CDR1 is SGHRS and CDR2 is YFSETQ in the germline V gene. The CDR3 DNA is TGCGCCAGCAGGGTCTTCATGAACACCGGGGAGCTGTTTTTT. Protein product: CASRVFMNTGELFF.

This clonotype was seen only a few times. The chain recombines TRBV9 with TRBJ1-6, with a possible D match to TRBD1 (6 bases). The CDR3 length is 16 residues. Trimming removed 0 bases at V and 4 bases at J, with 11 bases between. The germline CDR1 and CDR2 sequences are SGDLS and YYNGEE. The CDR3 reads CASSVGTVIYNSPLHF. The CDR3 nucleotides read TGTGCCAGCAGCGTAGGGACAGTCATTTATAATTCACCCCTCCACTTT.

The chain couples TRBV20-1 to TRBJ1-1; no clear D. Germline V gives CDR1 DFQATT, CDR2 SNEGSKA (reference sequence). The CDR3 totals 11 residues. The V end lost 5 bases, the J end lost 1 base, and 5 bases lay between the germline ends. The CDR3 is CSAYQNTEAFF. CDR3 DNA sequence: TGCAGTGCTTATCAGAACACTGAAGCTTTCTTT.

This clonotype was counted at least ten times. The chain employs TRBV7-2 and TRBJ2-7; a possible D gene is TRBD1 (6 bases). V was shortened by 1 base and J by 3 bases, with 10 bases between the two germline ends. Per germline, CDR1 SGHTA and CDR2 FQGNSA. The CDR3 extends over 14 amino acids. CDR3 amino acids: CASSLERGYYEQYV. In DNA form, the CDR3 reads TGTGCCAGCAGCTTAGAAAGGGGGTACTACGAGCAGTACGTC.

This clonotype was observed a few times. The rearrangement joins TRBV29-1 to TRBJ1-1; no reliable D call. The V end lost 5 bases, the J end lost 6 bases, and 19 bases lay between the germline ends. Germline V lookup: CDR1 SQVTM, CDR2 ANQGSEA. The CDR3 is made up of 14 amino acids. The CDR3 DNA is TGCAGCGTTAGTAATCGGAACCGGCTACCTGAAGCTTTCTTT. Protein sequence: CSVSNRNRLPEAFF.